This TCR beta chain originates from a study of identical twins. V gave up 5 bases and J gave up 0 bases, with 11 bases separating them. The length of the CDR3 is 15 residues. A universal primer site was created by template switching, with the cDNA bearing unique molecular identifiers. TCRdb re-analysed the 5' RACE reads in MiXCR, keeping a single row per CDR3 protein. The data contain about 340,000 distinct CDR3 sequences, roughly an eighth of them singletons. This same sample was also part of a study on yellow fever vaccine responses in identical twins. That study adds: Reportedly, twins' vaccine T cell responses looked partly convergent and partly personalized.

The clonotype was recovered from a young woman in good health. The chain joins TRBV12-3 or TRBV12-4 to TRBJ1-5; D remains ambiguous. Sequences were obtained from CD8+ T cells sorted from blood. This chain's CDR3 is CASSTTNPSNQPQHF. The CDR3 DNA reads TGTGCCAGCAGTACGACAAACCCTAGCAATCAGCCCCAGCATTTT.